Listed below are T cell receptor beta chains from one sample, sequenced in a study of beta chain features in type 1 diabetes. Produced via immunoSEQ multiplex PCR; TCRdb's table is partial and in-frame only. The data show some 350,000 clones, 8% to 10% seen once. Sample: central memory CD4+ T cells from blood. These receptor sequences come from a man aged 25 to 40 with type 1 diabetes. Both conserved end residues are part of each CDR3. The order of the fields is J gene, clone size, V gene, D gene, CDR3 protein, CDR3 DNA. The D gene is left open where the match is weak. Clone size is not always given. Where it is, it says once, few, many or a class for expanded clones.

J gene: TRBJ2-2; clone size: few; V gene: TRBV10-1; D gene: TRBD2; CDR3 protein: CASSAGGTGELFF; CDR3 DNA: TGCGCCAGCAGCGCCGGGGGGACCGGGGAGCTGTTTTTT
J gene: TRBJ1-4; clone size: few; V gene: TRBV6-6; D gene: NA; CDR3 protein: CASGPDDEKLFF; CDR3 DNA: TGTGCCAGCGGCCCAGACGATGAAAAACTGTTTTTT
J gene: TRBJ1-2; clone size: few; V gene: TRBV6-5; D gene: NA; CDR3 protein: CASSEVPYGYTF; CDR3 DNA: TGTGCCAGCAGTGAGGTCCCCTATGGCTACACCTTC
J gene: TRBJ2-5; clone size: few; V gene: TRBV7-2; D gene: TRBD1; CDR3 protein: CASSLVGRGRWETQYF; CDR3 DNA: TGTGCCAGCAGCTTAGTTGGCAGGGGGCGCTGGGAGACCCAGTACTTC
J gene: TRBJ2-7; clone size: NA; V gene: TRBV21-1; D gene: NA; CDR3 protein: CASYHRRNEQYF; CDR3 DNA: TGTGCCAGTTACCACAGGCGGAACGAGCAGTACTTC
J gene: TRBJ2-3; clone size: NA; V gene: TRBV7-9; D gene: NA; CDR3 protein: CASSSEMDTQYF; CDR3 DNA: TGTGCCAGCAGCTCAGAGATGGATACGCAGTATTTT
J gene: TRBJ1-3; clone size: many; V gene: TRBV4-1; D gene: NA; CDR3 protein: CASSQGAVSSGNTIYF; CDR3 DNA: TGCGCCAGCAGCCAAGGCGCAGTGAGCTCTGGAAACACCATATATTTT
J gene: TRBJ1-2; clone size: NA; V gene: TRBV7-2; D gene: NA; CDR3 protein: CASSLLGSGYTF; CDR3 DNA: TGTGCCAGCAGCTTACTCGGTAGTGGCTACACCTTC
J gene: TRBJ2-6; clone size: many; V gene: TRBV21-1; D gene: NA; CDR3 protein: CASSKDGGTGANVLTF; CDR3 DNA: TGTGCCAGCAGCAAAGACGGGGGCACCGGGGCCAACGTCCTGACTTTC
J gene: TRBJ2-1; clone size: few; V gene: TRBV28; D gene: NA; CDR3 protein: CASIERVYNEQFF; CDR3 DNA: TGTGCCAGCATCGAGCGGGTATACAATGAGCAGTTCTTC
J gene: TRBJ1-2; clone size: NA; V gene: TRBV11-1; D gene: TRBD1; CDR3 protein: CASSLGQGVRYTF; CDR3 DNA: TGTGCCAGCAGCTTAGGACAGGGGGTACGCTACACCTTC
J gene: TRBJ1-2; clone size: NA; V gene: TRBV4-1; D gene: NA; CDR3 protein: CASSQSTGLWGYTF; CDR3 DNA: TGCGCCAGCAGCCAAAGTACAGGGCTCTGGGGCTACACCTTC
J gene: TRBJ1-1; clone size: NA; V gene: TRBV7-2; D gene: NA; CDR3 protein: CASSGQPNTEAFF; CDR3 DNA: TGTGCCAGCAGCGGACAGCCGAACACTGAAGCTTTCTTT
J gene: TRBJ2-3; clone size: NA; V gene: TRBV5-1; D gene: NA; CDR3 protein: CASSRRDRTTHTDTQYF; CDR3 DNA: TGCGCCAGCAGCCGCCGTGACCGAACTACGCACACAGATACGCAGTATTTT
J gene: TRBJ1-1; clone size: few; V gene: TRBV29-1; D gene: NA; CDR3 protein: CSVTEAFF; CDR3 DNA: TGCAGCGTAACTGAAGCTTTCTTT
J gene: TRBJ1-5; clone size: few; V gene: TRBV4-1; D gene: NA; CDR3 protein: CASSQDETDSWPQHF; CDR3 DNA: TGCGCCAGCAGCCAAGATGAAACAGATTCATGGCCCCAGCATTTT
J gene: TRBJ2-1; clone size: many; V gene: TRBV5-4; D gene: TRBD2; CDR3 protein: CASSLWTSGKNEQFF; CDR3 DNA: TGTGCCAGCAGCTTGTGGACTAGCGGGAAAAATGAGCAGTTCTTC
J gene: TRBJ2-7; clone size: NA; V gene: TRBV20-1; D gene: NA; CDR3 protein: CSARDEPEQYF; CDR3 DNA: TGCAGTGCTAGAGATGAGCCCGAGCAGTACTTC
J gene: TRBJ1-2; clone size: NA; V gene: TRBV28; D gene: TRBD1; CDR3 protein: CASNSQGANYGYTF; CDR3 DNA: TGTGCCAGCAATAGCCAGGGGGCAAACTATGGCTACACCTTC
J gene: TRBJ2-7; clone size: few; V gene: TRBV6-6; D gene: NA; CDR3 protein: CASSYQDGGGYEQYF; CDR3 DNA: TGTGCCAGCAGTTACCAAGACGGTGGGGGCTACGAGCAGTACTTC
J gene: TRBJ1-1; clone size: few; V gene: TRBV7-2; D gene: NA; CDR3 protein: CASSSNRGTEAFF; CDR3 DNA: TGTGCCAGCAGCTCAAACCGGGGTACTGAAGCTTTCTTT
J gene: TRBJ2-1; clone size: NA; V gene: TRBV5-4; D gene: TRBD1; CDR3 protein: CASSHTGGAGNEQFF; CDR3 DNA: TGTGCCAGCAGCCACACAGGGGGCGCGGGCAATGAGCAGTTCTTC
J gene: TRBJ2-1; clone size: NA; V gene: TRBV5-4; D gene: TRBD2; CDR3 protein: CASSPGLAGDNEQFF; CDR3 DNA: TGTGCCAGCAGCCCGGGACTAGCGGGAGATAATGAGCAGTTCTTC
J gene: TRBJ2-7; clone size: few; V gene: TRBV4-3; D gene: TRBD1; CDR3 protein: CASSQETGPYEQYF; CDR3 DNA: TGCGCCAGCAGCCAAGAGACAGGGCCCTACGAGCAGTACTTC
J gene: TRBJ2-2; clone size: few; V gene: TRBV28; D gene: NA; CDR3 protein: CASSFPSAGELFF; CDR3 DNA: TGTGCCAGCAGTTTCCCATCGGCCGGGGAGCTGTTTTTT
J gene: TRBJ2-7; clone size: many; V gene: TRBV5-4; D gene: NA; CDR3 protein: CASSLDQGTGEQYF; CDR3 DNA: TGTGCCAGCAGCTTGGATCAGGGTACGGGAGAGCAGTACTTC
J gene: TRBJ2-2; clone size: few; V gene: TRBV19; D gene: NA; CDR3 protein: CASSTQEAGELFF; CDR3 DNA: TGTGCCAGTAGTACCCAGGAGGCCGGGGAGCTGTTTTTT
J gene: TRBJ2-4; clone size: few; V gene: TRBV28; D gene: NA; CDR3 protein: CASSSEFLAKNIQYF; CDR3 DNA: TGTGCCAGCAGTTCCGAGTTCCTAGCCAAAAACATTCAGTACTTC
J gene: TRBJ1-5; clone size: few; V gene: TRBV4-1; D gene: NA; CDR3 protein: CASSPLGSASSNQPQHF; CDR3 DNA: TGCGCCAGCAGCCCTCTGGGTTCAGCGAGTAGCAATCAGCCCCAGCATTTT
J gene: TRBJ1-5; clone size: few; V gene: TRBV28; D gene: TRBD1; CDR3 protein: CASSFGGGVQPQHF; CDR3 DNA: TGTGCCTCCAGTTTCGGAGGGGGCGTTCAGCCCCAGCATTTT
J gene: TRBJ2-4; clone size: NA; V gene: TRBV11-3; D gene: TRBD1; CDR3 protein: CASSLGTGLAKNIQYF; CDR3 DNA: TGTGCCAGCAGCTTAGGGACAGGCCTAGCCAAAAACATTCAGTACTTC
J gene: TRBJ1-3; clone size: NA; V gene: TRBV30; D gene: NA; CDR3 protein: CAWSGLRNTIYF; CDR3 DNA: TGTGCCTGGAGTGGACTAAGAAACACCATATATTTT
J gene: TRBJ2-2; clone size: few; V gene: TRBV19; D gene: TRBD2; CDR3 protein: CASTKLPGLASGELFF; CDR3 DNA: TGTGCCAGCACAAAACTTCCGGGACTAGCATCCGGGGAGCTGTTTTTT
J gene: TRBJ1-5; clone size: many; V gene: TRBV5-6; D gene: NA; CDR3 protein: CASSLQGGWNQPQHF; CDR3 DNA: TGTGCCAGCAGCTTGCAGGGTGGCTGGAATCAGCCCCAGCATTTT
J gene: TRBJ2-7; clone size: few; V gene: TRBV4-3; D gene: TRBD2; CDR3 protein: CASSQDLRTSGPYKQYF; CDR3 DNA: TGCGCCAGCAGCCAAGATCTGAGGACTAGCGGACCTTACAAGCAGTACTTC
J gene: TRBJ2-5; clone size: NA; V gene: TRBV7-9; D gene: NA; CDR3 protein: CASSFSGQETQYF; CDR3 DNA: TGTGCCAGCAGCTTTTCAGGTCAAGAGACCCAGTACTTC
J gene: TRBJ2-1; clone size: few; V gene: TRBV5-1; D gene: TRBD2; CDR3 protein: CASSLTQLAEALPRNEQFF; CDR3 DNA: TGCGCCAGCAGCTTGACCCAACTAGCGGAGGCCCTCCCTAGGAATGAGCAGTTCTTC
J gene: TRBJ2-7; clone size: NA; V gene: TRBV27; D gene: TRBD1; CDR3 protein: CASRTGTGGSEQYF; CDR3 DNA: TGTGCCAGCAGAACCGGGACAGGGGGCAGCGAGCAGTACTTC
J gene: TRBJ2-5; clone size: few; V gene: TRBV19; D gene: TRBD1; CDR3 protein: CASSYSAGTVQETQYF; CDR3 DNA: TGTGCCAGTAGTTACTCAGCCGGGACAGTTCAAGAGACCCAGTACTTC
J gene: TRBJ2-1; clone size: NA; V gene: TRBV6-6; D gene: TRBD2; CDR3 protein: CASSYRTSGHNEQFF; CDR3 DNA: TGTGCCAGCAGTTACAGGACTAGCGGACACAATGAGCAGTTCTTC
J gene: TRBJ2-2; clone size: NA; V gene: TRBV19; D gene: NA; CDR3 protein: CASFGTFNTGELFF; CDR3 DNA: TGTGCCAGTTTCGGGACCTTCAACACCGGGGAGCTGTTTTTT
J gene: TRBJ2-1; clone size: few; V gene: TRBV28; D gene: NA; CDR3 protein: CASSWYNEQFF; CDR3 DNA: TGTGCCAGCAGTTGGTACAATGAGCAGTTCTTC
J gene: TRBJ2-7; clone size: many; V gene: TRBV28; D gene: TRBD2; CDR3 protein: CASSPMAGGYSYEQYF; CDR3 DNA: TGTGCCAGCAGTCCCATGGCGGGAGGATACTCCTACGAGCAGTACTTC
J gene: TRBJ2-1; clone size: many; V gene: TRBV11-2; D gene: NA; CDR3 protein: CASSFGLGTGEQFF; CDR3 DNA: TGTGCCAGCAGTTTTGGACTGGGTACAGGAGAGCAGTTCTTC
J gene: TRBJ1-1; clone size: NA; V gene: TRBV28; D gene: NA; CDR3 protein: CASSPFLMNTEAFF; CDR3 DNA: TGTGCCAGCAGCCCGTTTCTAATGAACACTGAAGCTTTCTTT
J gene: TRBJ1-3; clone size: NA; V gene: TRBV7-3; D gene: TRBD1; CDR3 protein: CASSGQGGNTIYF; CDR3 DNA: TGTGCCAGCAGTGGACAGGGGGGAAACACCATATATTTT